Listed here are 8 T cell receptor beta chains from one sample, sequenced in a study of cytomegalovirus exposure and HLA in healthy donors (dated by TCRdb to 2016 to 2017). To prepare the library, the immunoSEQ multiplex PCR assay was applied. For the multiplex PCR, a mixture combining 60 forward primers for TCR Vbeta segments and 13 reverse primers for TCR Jbeta segments was used. TCRdb obtained this table from immuneACCESS and retained in-frame rearrangements with V and J assigned. These tables miss some clones; where compared with another copy, unresolved V genes account for less than half of the shortfall, and the remainder is unexplained. Recorded for this sample are 150,000 to 200,000 clones; more than 75% of them occurred a single time. Around 0.21% of the sample comes from the top ten. The specimen sequenced was PBMCs. The source is a girl less than two years old in good health and CMV-seronegative.

This clone was seen more than once but under ten times. The chain employs TRBV5-4 and TRBJ2-4, with D possibly matching TRBD2 (6 bases). The CDR3 length is 17 residues. Trimming took 0 bases from V and 2 from J, leaving 15 bases between them. In germline, CDR1 is SGHNT, CDR2 YYREEE (reference sequence). CDR3 DNA sequence: TGTGCCAGCAGCTTGGGCGGAGGGCAGGGTTCCAAAAACATTCAGTACTTC. Its protein product is CASSLGGGQGSKNIQYF.

This rearrangement joins TRBV2 to TRBJ2-1; 12 nucleotides line up with TRBD2. There are 16 residues in the CDR3. Looked up from germline, CDR1 is SNHLY and CDR2 is FYNNEI. With V trimmed by 3 bases and J by 8 bases, 8 bases remained unmatched. The CDR3 sequence is CASSETPSGRGDEQFF. The DNA for the CDR3 is TGTGCCAGCAGTGAGACCCCTAGCGGGAGGGGTGATGAGCAGTTCTTC.

This sequence joins TRBV6-5 and TRBJ2-7; TRBD1 is a possible D gene (6 bases). The CDR3 is made up of 16 amino acids. Germline CDR1 MNHEY, CDR2 SVGAGI. V shed 0 bases and J shed 0 bases, with 12 bases lying between them. The chain's CDR3 is CASSYSKQGSSYEQYF. CDR3 sequence (DNA): TGTGCCAGCAGTTACTCGAAACAGGGAAGCTCCTACGAGCAGTACTTC.

The V call is TRBV29-1, the J call TRBJ2-7; TRBD1 matches at 9 bases. CDR1 SQVTM and CDR2 ANQGSEA come from the germline V gene. The V segment lost 6 bases and the J segment 4 bases; nucleotides outside the gene matches: 10. The length of the CDR3 is 14 residues. The CDR3 coding sequence is TGCAGCGTGAAGACCGGGACAGGGTCGTACGAGCAGTACTTC. It yields the protein CSVKTGTGSYEQYF.

The sample holds a few counts of this clone. The rearrangement links TRBV2 to TRBJ2-7, with 8 bases matching TRBD2. Germline V gives CDR1 SNHLY, CDR2 FYNNEI. V was pared by 2 bases and J by 3 bases, with 3 bases of the junction left unmatched. This CDR3 region has 14 residues. CDR3 loop: CASSEQGTSYEQYF. The CDR3 DNA is TGTGCCAGCAGTGAACAGGGGACTAGCTACGAGCAGTACTTC. Full variable domain (rest looked up from reference TRBV2 and TRBJ2-7): EPEVTQTPSHQVTQMGQEVILRCVPISNHLYFYWYRQILGQKVEFLVSFYNNEISEKSEIFDDQFSVERPDGSNFTLKIRSTKLEDSAMYFCASSEQGTSYEQYFGPGTRLTVT.

The chain recombines TRBV29-1 with TRBJ2-3; the match to TRBD2 covers 10 bases. CDR1 and CDR2 (germline): SQVTM, ANQGSEA. After removal of 2 bases from V and 6 bases from J, the junction contained 5 bases not matched to a gene. CDR3 length: 14 residues. CDR3 DNA sequence: TGCAGCGTTGAACGGCTAGCGGGAGCTGATACGCAGTATTTT. Translated, it gives CSVERLAGADTQYF.

V is TRBV18 and J is TRBJ2-2; D might be TRBD1 (6 bases). The germline gives CDR1 KGHSH, CDR2 LQKENI. This CDR3 has 18 amino acids. V dropped 3 bases and J dropped 0 bases, with 17 bases sitting between them. CDR3 nucleotides: TGTGCCAGCTCACCCTTCTCACAGGGCTACGCGAACACCGGGGAGCTGTTTTTT. Protein sequence: CASSPFSQGYANTGELFF.

The genes are TRBV7-9 and TRBJ1-2; the D is unclear. The CDR3 has 16 amino acids. The V gene's germline CDR1 is SEHNR and CDR2 FQNEAQ (reference sequence). V was shortened by 3 bases and J by 4 bases, with 18 bases between the two germline ends. The CDR3 DNA follows: TGTGCCAGCAGCTTCGTGGGTCGGGAGGAGGTCTATGGCTACACCTTC. It translates to CASSFVGREEVYGYTF.